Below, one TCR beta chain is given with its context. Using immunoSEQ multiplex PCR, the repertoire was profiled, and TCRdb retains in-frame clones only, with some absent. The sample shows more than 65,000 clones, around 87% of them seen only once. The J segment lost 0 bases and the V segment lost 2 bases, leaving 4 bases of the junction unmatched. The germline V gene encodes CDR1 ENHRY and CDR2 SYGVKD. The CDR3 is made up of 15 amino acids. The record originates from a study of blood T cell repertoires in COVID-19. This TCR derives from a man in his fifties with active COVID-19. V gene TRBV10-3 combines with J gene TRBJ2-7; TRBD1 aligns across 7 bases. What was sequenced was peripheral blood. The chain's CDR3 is CAISETDRASYEQYF. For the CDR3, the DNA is TGTGCCATCAGTGAGACAGACAGGGCCTCCTACGAGCAGTACTTC.